The next 13 T cell receptor beta chains were all read from a single sample in a study of beta chain features in type 1 diabetes. The sequenced template was cDNA made from the entire isolated RNA. The repertoire was sequenced with immunoSEQ multiplex PCR; TCRdb's copy has only in-frame clones and lacks some. The repertoire holds around 450,000 clones, with about an eighth as singletons. What was sequenced was naive CD4+ T cells from blood. These receptors all come from a woman under 30 in good health.

The sample holds a few counts of this clone. V gene TRBV7-2 combines with J gene TRBJ2-3, with TRBD1 matching over 10 bases. CDR1 is SGHTA and CDR2 is FQGNSA in the germline V gene. The CDR3 loop spans 16 amino acids. Germline trimming cut 1 base from V and 1 base from J; bases unmatched to any gene: 2. The CDR3 nucleotides are TGTGCCAGCAGCTTAGGGGGGACAGGGGGCACAGATACGCAGTATTTT. This translates into CASSLGGTGGTDTQYF.

This rearrangement joins TRBV15 to TRBJ2-4; D tentatively fits TRBD1 or TRBD2 (6 bases each). The CDR3 totals 15 residues. CDR1 is LNHNV, CDR2 YYDKDF, per germline (reference sequence). Deletions cut 1 base from V and 6 bases from J, with 13 bases between. CDR3 sequence (DNA): TGTGCCACCAGCAGAGTAAAGGGGGGAGGAAACATTCAGTACTTC. Translated: CATSRVKGGGNIQYF.

The CDR3 DNA reads as TGTGCCAGCAGTGCCCGGACAGGGGGAGCTTTCTTT. Amino acid sequence: CASSARTGGAFF. The V and J genes are TRBV28 and TRBJ1-1; 10 bases align to TRBD1. The CDR3 length is 12 residues. The V gene end was trimmed by 5 bases and the J gene end by 10 bases; junction bases not matched to a gene: 4. Germline V gene sequence: CDR1 MDHEN, CDR2 SYDVKM.

V and J are TRBV6-5 and TRBJ1-5, with 7 nucleotides matching TRBD1. The CDR3 covers 14 residues. V lost 5 bases and J lost 3; bases outside the gene matches: 4. The germline V gene has CDR1 MNHEY and CDR2 SVGAGI. The CDR3 region has the DNA TGTGCCAGCAGTCCCGGGACAGTCAATCAGCCCCAGCATTTT. As protein: CASSPGTVNQPQHF.

The rearrangement links TRBV9 to TRBJ2-5, with unresolved D. Trimming removed 4 bases at V and 4 bases at J, with 14 bases between. The length of the CDR3 is 14 residues. CDR1 is SGDLS, CDR2 YYNGEE, per germline. This CDR3 reads CASSRRLMIETQYF. CDR3 nucleotide sequence: TGTGCCAGCAGCCGCCGGCTCATGATAGAGACCCAGTACTTC.

The chain combines TRBV28 with TRBJ1-1, with a possible D match to TRBD1 (5 bases). CDR1 and CDR2 (germline): MDHEN, SYDVKM. The CDR3 is 13 amino acids. V dropped 6 bases and J dropped 0 bases, with 8 bases sitting between them. The CDR3 protein is CASSADMNTEAFF. The CDR3 DNA reads as TGTGCCAGCAGCGCGGACATGAACACTGAAGCTTTCTTT.

In its sample, this clone was seen a few times. This chain joins TRBV7-9 and TRBJ2-5; D call uncertain. The germline CDR1 and CDR2 sequences are SEHNR and FQNEAQ (reference sequence). Trimming removed 2 bases at V and 4 bases at J, with 20 bases between. The CDR3 sequence is 17 residues long. The CDR3 region is CASSLWPGLELAETQYF. CDR3 nucleotide sequence: TGTGCCAGCAGCTTATGGCCTGGATTAGAACTCGCAGAGACCCAGTACTTC.

J is TRBJ2-1 and V is TRBV7-9, with 12 bases that match TRBD2. CDR3 length: 16 amino acids. The ends lost 5 bases at V and 6 bases at J; junction bases unmatched: 8. From germline, CDR1 is SEHNR and CDR2 FQNEAQ (reference sequence). CDR3 in DNA: TGTGCCAGCAGCCCTCCGACTAGCGGGAGTATCAATGAGCAGTTCTTC. As protein: CASSPPTSGSINEQFF.

This clone was detected a few times. The chain employs TRBV19 and TRBJ2-4; 8 bases are shared with TRBD2. From germline, CDR1 is LNHDA and CDR2 SQIVND (reference sequence). J lost 7 bases, V lost 5 bases, and 10 bases had no gene match. The CDR3 loop spans 15 amino acids. CDR3 residues: CASSSPGGLLNIQYF. CDR3 DNA sequence: TGTGCCAGTAGTTCGCCGGGAGGGCTCTTGAACATTCAGTACTTC.

This clone was detected a few times. The chain carries TRBV12-5 and TRBJ2-4; 7 bases are shared with TRBD2. This CDR3 contains 17 residues. The junction had 13 bases not matched to a gene; V was cut back by 3 bases and J by 5 bases. Per the germline V gene, CDR1 is LGHNT and CDR2 is FRNRAP. The CDR3 reads CASGFWPEGLAENIQYF. CDR3 DNA sequence: TGTGCTAGTGGTTTTTGGCCGGAGGGGCTAGCGGAAAACATTCAGTACTTC. Drawing the rest from reference TRBV12-5 and TRBJ2-4, the complete variable domain is DARVTQTPRHKVTEMGQEVTMRCQPILGHNTVFWYRQTMMQGLELLAYFRNRAPLDDSGMPKDRFSAEMPDATLATLKIQPSEPRDSAVYFCASGFWPEGLAENIQYFGAGTRLSVL.

This clone occurred a few times. V and J are TRBV5-4 and TRBJ1-4, with D unclear. The V end was cut by 8 bases, the J end by 0 bases, with 11 bases between. Germline loops: CDR1 SGHNT, CDR2 YYREEE (reference sequence). The CDR3 runs 14 residues. DNA of the CDR3: TGTGCCAGGTATTCAGCTGCAACTAATGAAAAACTGTTTTTT. Residues: CARYSAATNEKLFF.

This clone was counted between two and nine times. Other DNA sequences in this sample translate to the same CDR3. The chain uses TRBV9 and TRBJ2-5; weak D call: TRBD2 (6 bases). Trimming took 0 bases from V and 2 from J, leaving 8 bases between them. The CDR3 loop spans 14 amino acids. Germline assignment: CDR1 SGDLS and CDR2 YYNGEE. CDR3 bases: TGTGCCAGCAGCGTAGGAGGGAGGCAAGAGACCCAGTACTTC. Translation: CASSVGGRQETQYF.

This chain uses TRBV6-6 with TRBJ2-1; D is undetermined. The CDR3 covers 15 residues. V lost 4 bases, J lost 7 bases, and 17 bases lay in between. Germline loops: CDR1 MNHNY, CDR2 SVGAGI (reference sequence). The chain's CDR3 is CASSSYSSTSNEQFF. CDR3 nucleotide sequence: TGTGCCAGCAGTTCCTACAGCAGCACCTCGAATGAGCAGTTCTTC.